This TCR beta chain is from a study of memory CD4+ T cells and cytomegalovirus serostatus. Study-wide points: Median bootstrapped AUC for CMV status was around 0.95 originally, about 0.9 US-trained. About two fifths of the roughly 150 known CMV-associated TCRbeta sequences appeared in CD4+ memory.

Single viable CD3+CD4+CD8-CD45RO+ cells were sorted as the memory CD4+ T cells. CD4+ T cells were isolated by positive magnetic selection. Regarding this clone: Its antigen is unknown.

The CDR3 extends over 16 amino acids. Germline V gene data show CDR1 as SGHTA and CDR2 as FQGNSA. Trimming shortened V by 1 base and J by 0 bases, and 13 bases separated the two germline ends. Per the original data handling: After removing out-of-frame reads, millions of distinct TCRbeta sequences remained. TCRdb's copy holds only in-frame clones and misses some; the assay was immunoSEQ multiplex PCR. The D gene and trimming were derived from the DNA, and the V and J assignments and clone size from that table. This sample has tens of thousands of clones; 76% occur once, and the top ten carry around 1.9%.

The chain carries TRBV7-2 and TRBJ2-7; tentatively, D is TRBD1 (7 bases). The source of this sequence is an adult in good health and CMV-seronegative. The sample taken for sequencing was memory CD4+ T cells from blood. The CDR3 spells CASSLGGGTVSYEQYF. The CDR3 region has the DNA TGTGCCAGCAGCTTAGGAGGAGGGACAGTCTCCTACGAGCAGTACTTC.